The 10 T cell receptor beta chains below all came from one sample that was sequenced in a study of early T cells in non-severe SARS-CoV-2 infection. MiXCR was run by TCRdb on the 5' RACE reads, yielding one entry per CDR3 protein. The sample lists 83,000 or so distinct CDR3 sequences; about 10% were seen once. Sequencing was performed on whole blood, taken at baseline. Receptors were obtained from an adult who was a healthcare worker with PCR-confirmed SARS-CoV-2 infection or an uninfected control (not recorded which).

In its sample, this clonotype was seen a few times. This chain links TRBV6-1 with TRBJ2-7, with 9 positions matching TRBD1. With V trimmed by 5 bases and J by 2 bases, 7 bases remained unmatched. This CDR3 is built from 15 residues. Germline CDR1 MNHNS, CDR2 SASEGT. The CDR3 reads CASSQSGTGTYEQYF. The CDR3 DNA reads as TGTGCCAGCAGTCAATCCGGGACAGGGACCTACGAGCAGTACTTC.

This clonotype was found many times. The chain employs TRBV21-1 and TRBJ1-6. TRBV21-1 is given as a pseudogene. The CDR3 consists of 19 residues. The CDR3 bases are TGTGCCAGCAGCCCGTACGCCATACAGATAAGGGTATATAATTCACCCCTCCACTTT. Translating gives CASSPYAIQIRVYNSPLHF.

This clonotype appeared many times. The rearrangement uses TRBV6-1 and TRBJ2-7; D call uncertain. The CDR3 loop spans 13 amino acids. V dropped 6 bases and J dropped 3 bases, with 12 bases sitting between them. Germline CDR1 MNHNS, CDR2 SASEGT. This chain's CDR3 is CASRGPRDYEQYF. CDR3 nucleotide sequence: TGTGCCAGCAGGGGTCCCAGAGACTACGAGCAGTACTTC.

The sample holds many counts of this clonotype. DNA of the CDR3: TGTGCCAGCAGCCCCTCGACTAGCGGTTACACAGATACGCAGTATTTT. Its protein is CASSPSTSGYTDTQYF. The V gene is TRBV11-3, the J gene TRBJ2-3; 9 bases agree with TRBD2. With 5 bases clipped from V and 2 bases from J, the junction kept 8 bases outside the gene matches. The CDR3 covers 16 residues. Germline V CDR1 and CDR2: SGHNT, YENEEA.

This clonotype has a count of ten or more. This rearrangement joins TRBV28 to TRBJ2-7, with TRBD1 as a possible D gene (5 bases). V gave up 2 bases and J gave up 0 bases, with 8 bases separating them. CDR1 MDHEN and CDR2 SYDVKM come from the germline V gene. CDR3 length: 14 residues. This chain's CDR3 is CASSLGTGSYEQYF. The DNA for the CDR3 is TGTGCCAGCAGTTTAGGAACAGGCTCCTACGAGCAGTACTTC. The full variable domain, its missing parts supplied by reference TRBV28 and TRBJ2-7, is DVKVTQSSRYLVKRTGEKVFLECVQDMDHENMFWYRQDPGLGLRLIYFSYDVKMKEKGDIPEGYSVSREKKERFSLILESASTNQTSMYLCASSLGTGSYEQYFGPGTRLTVT.

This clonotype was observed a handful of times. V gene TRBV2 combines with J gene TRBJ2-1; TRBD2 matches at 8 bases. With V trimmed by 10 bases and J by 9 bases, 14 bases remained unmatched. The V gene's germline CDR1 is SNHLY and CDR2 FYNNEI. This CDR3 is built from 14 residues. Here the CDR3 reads CAIRREASRGEQFF. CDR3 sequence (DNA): TGTGCCATCCGGCGGGAGGCCTCCCGCGGTGAGCAGTTCTTC.

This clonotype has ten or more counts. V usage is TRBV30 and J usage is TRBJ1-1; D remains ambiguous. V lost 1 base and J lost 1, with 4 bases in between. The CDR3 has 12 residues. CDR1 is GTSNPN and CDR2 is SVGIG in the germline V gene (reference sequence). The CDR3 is CAWSDGNTEAFF. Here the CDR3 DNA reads TGTGCCTGGAGTGACGGGAACACTGAAGCTTTCTTT.

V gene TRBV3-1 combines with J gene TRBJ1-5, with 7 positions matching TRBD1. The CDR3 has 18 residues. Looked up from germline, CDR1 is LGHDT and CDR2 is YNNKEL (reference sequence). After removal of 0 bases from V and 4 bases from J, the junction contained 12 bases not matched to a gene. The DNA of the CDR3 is TGTGCCAGCAGCCAAGAAAGGGGACAGCGGGTCGGAAATCAGCCCCAGCATTTT. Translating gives CASSQERGQRVGNQPQHF.

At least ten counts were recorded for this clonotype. CDR3 bases: TGTGCCAGCAGTCGCCGGTTAGCGGGAGGAGATACGCAGTATTTT. Its translation: CASSRRLAGGDTQYF. The J gene is TRBJ2-3, the V gene TRBV6-5, with 10 bases that match TRBD2. J gave up 5 bases and V 5 bases, and 7 bases lay outside the gene matches. The CDR3 has 15 residues. Germline CDR1 reads MNHEY; CDR2 reads SVGAGI.

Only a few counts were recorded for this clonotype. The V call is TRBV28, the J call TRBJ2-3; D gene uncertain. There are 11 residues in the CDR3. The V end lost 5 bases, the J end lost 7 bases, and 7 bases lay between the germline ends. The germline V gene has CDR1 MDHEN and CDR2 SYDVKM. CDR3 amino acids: CASSVQYTQYF. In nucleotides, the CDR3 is TGTGCCAGCAGTGTCCAGTATACGCAGTATTTT.